The TCR beta chain under discussion was sequenced for a study of blood T cell repertoires in COVID-19 (dated by TCRdb to 2020 to 2022). General notes on the study: The collaborator samples originated in the United States, Italy and Spain and spanned the acute and convalescent phases of COVID-19. Subjects who had been exposed to COVID-19, were actively infected with it, or had recovered from it provided the deeply sampled blood TCRbeta repertoires that made up the dataset. Where available, HLA class I and class II types were taken from metadata supplied by the sample provider and were not determined by assay-based typing. Nearly every sample came with metadata listing a de-identified subject ID, COVID-19 status, age in years and sex. The material from the prospective study consisted of cDNA or gDNA derived from T cells, B-cell-depleted T cells, or PBMCs. The repertoires were made available in a free public database intended to serve as a resource for research on the immune response to SARS-CoV-2. The samples were drawn from two sources: the first 160 participants of the ongoing ImmuneRACE study, and over 950 subjects contributed by 6 global collaborators.

Points on this clone: It has no known antigen specificity. No base qualities exist here, and no much larger clone lies one base off it.

The immunoSEQ Assay, a bias-controlled multiplex PCR, was used to amplify TCRbeta CDR3 regions from genomic DNA. The authors processed their data as follows. The number of nucleated cells in each sample was estimated by amplification of reference gene primers within the assay. To quantify the absolute abundance of each unique TCRbeta CDR3 rearrangement, sequence reads were collapsed and filtered. For each sample, productive Simpson clonality was calculated by taking the square root of Simpson's diversity index across productive rearrangements. Entries here come from immuneACCESS through TCRdb and include only in-frame sequences with V and J called. Some clones fail to appear in such tables; in the studies checked, an unresolved V gene covers under half of the shortfall, and the cause of the remainder is unknown. V and J calls and clone size come straight from that table; D and trimming were deduced from the DNA. In this sample the table shows roughly 230,000 clones, approximately 88% of which occur a single time. The ten largest clones add up to around 30% of the sample.

The collaborating institutions used their own protocols to collect whole blood in K2EDTA tubes. For TCRbeta analysis, collaborators shipped samples in one of three forms: frozen whole blood, isolated PBMCs, or DNA extracted from either of those sample types. Overall study results and their limits: How much clinical and demographic metadata was included differed by source and by participant, and the metadata was provided uncurated.

V is pruned by 4 bases and J by 5 bases, leaving 3 bases of the junction without a gene match. CDR1 and CDR2, looked up from the germline V gene (reference sequence), are LGHDT and YNNKEL. Its CDR3 holds 13 amino acids, cysteine through phenylalanine. Only the CDR3 portion is preserved as DNA: 39 bases, with reading frame beginning at the first base. The source of this sequence is a man between 35 and 55 years old with acute or convalescent COVID-19. The chain couples TRBV3-1 (or the pseudogene TRBV3-2) to TRBJ2-5, with 8 bases in between that match TRBD1. Source material: peripheral blood. The DNA reads as follows: TGTGCCAGCAGCCGTACAGGGGGGGAGACCCAGTACTTC. This codes for CASSRTGGETQYF.